Below, 25 T cell receptor beta chains from the same sample are listed, as sequenced in a study of T cell clones after liver transplantation (dated by TCRdb to about 2019). The library was obtained by the immunoSEQ multiplex PCR assay. Not all clones reach the TCRdb copy of this immuneACCESS table, which keeps in-frame sequences only. Checked studies attribute under half of the gap to unresolved V genes and leave the rest unexplained. Across this sample there are about 120,000 clones, with just over 90% seen only once. The top ten clonotypes cover 0.83% of the sample. The specimen was CD4+ T cells from blood, collected 12 months after liver transplant. The source is a human patient who received a liver transplant. Some T cells seen after a transplant may have their origin in the graft donor.

The rearrangement joins TRBV6-1 to TRBJ2-4; 12 positions match TRBD2. CDR1 and CDR2 from the germline V gene are MNHNS and SASEGT. CDR3 length: 16 amino acids. The V gene end was trimmed by 4 bases and the J gene end by 6 bases; junction bases not matched to a gene: 7. This CDR3 is CASSAAWTSGANIQYF. The CDR3 DNA sequence: TGTGCCAGCAGTGCCGCTTGGACTAGCGGGGCAAACATTCAGTACTTC.

The chain employs TRBV28 and TRBJ2-7; D is unresolved. CDR1 MDHEN and CDR2 SYDVKM come from the germline V gene. CDR3 length equals 11 residues. Trimming left V 7 bases short and J 3 bases short, with 7 bases between. Here the CDR3 reads CASTTHYEQYF. The DNA for the CDR3 is TGTGCCAGCACCACCCACTACGAGCAGTACTTC.

This clone was seen once. The chain couples TRBV6-6 to TRBJ2-5, with 11 bases aligning to TRBD1. After removal of 4 bases from V and 1 base from J, the junction contained 5 bases not matched to a gene. The CDR3 contains 16 residues. Germline CDR1 is MNHNY and CDR2 is SVGAGI (reference sequence). CDR3 sequence reads: CASSFRDRGSQETQYF. For the CDR3, the DNA is TGTGCCAGCAGTTTCCGGGACAGGGGGTCCCAAGAGACCCAGTACTTC.

A single count supports this clone. The chain combines TRBV11-3 with TRBJ2-7; 7 nucleotides line up with TRBD1. Germline V gene sequence: CDR1 SGHNT, CDR2 YENEEA. J lost 2 bases, V lost 1 base, and 5 bases had no gene match. The CDR3 runs to 15 residues. The chain's CDR3 is CASSLAAGGTYEQYF. CDR3 DNA: TGTGCCAGCAGCTTAGCGGCAGGGGGTACCTACGAGCAGTACTTC.

The chain recombines TRBV7-8 with TRBJ1-5; TRBD1 matches at 7 bases. The V and J ends lost 5 bases and 1 base, in that order; junction bases with no gene match: 8. This CDR3 has 16 amino acids. CDR1 is SGHVS, CDR2 FQNEAQ, per germline. Written as DNA, the CDR3 is TGTGCCAGCAGCGTTCGAGGGGGCTCAAGCAATCAGCCCCAGCATTTT. It codes for CASSVRGGSSNQPQHF.

This clone is a singleton in its sample. The chain uses TRBV7-3 and TRBJ2-1; 8 bases match TRBD2. Germline values: CDR1 SGHTA, CDR2 FQGTGA. The CDR3 loop spans 15 amino acids. The V gene end was trimmed by 2 bases and the J gene end by 10 bases; junction bases not matched to a gene: 10. The CDR3 DNA is TGTGCCAGCAGCTTAGGGGGACTAGAGAGGGGAGAGCAGTTCTTC. It is translated as CASSLGGLERGEQFF.

V usage is TRBV27 and J usage is TRBJ2-1; 9 bases map to TRBD2. With 6 bases clipped from V and 5 bases from J, the junction kept 14 bases outside the gene matches. The V gene's germline CDR1 is MNHEY and CDR2 SMNVEV (reference sequence). The CDR3 sequence is 17 residues long. CDR3 residues: CASSRYSTTSGHNEQFF. The CDR3 DNA reads TGTGCCAGCAGCCGGTATTCTACGACTAGCGGACACAATGAGCAGTTCTTC.

This sequence joins TRBV4-1 and TRBJ1-1; the match to TRBD1 covers 9 bases. With V trimmed by 6 bases and J by 3 bases, 11 bases remained unmatched. CDR1 and CDR2 (germline): MGHRA, YSYEKL. The CDR3 is 16 amino acids. The CDR3 loop is CASSRTGGGYDTEAFF. CDR3 in DNA: TGCGCCAGCAGTCGCACAGGGGGCGGGTATGACACTGAAGCTTTCTTT.

The count of this clone is one. V gene TRBV7-9 combines with J gene TRBJ2-1; the match to TRBD2 covers 11 bases. V shed 4 bases, J shed 0 bases, and the junction held 5 bases outside the gene matches. The germline gives CDR1 SEHNR, CDR2 FQNEAQ (reference sequence). The CDR3 is made up of 17 amino acids. In DNA, the CDR3 is TGTGCCAGCAGCTCGTTACTAGCGGGAGCCTCCTACAATGAGCAGTTCTTC. This sequence encodes CASSSLLAGASYNEQFF. The whole variable domain, remainder taken from reference TRBV7-9 and TRBJ2-1, is DTGVSQNPRHKITKRGQNVTFRCDPISEHNRLYWYRQTLGQGPEFLTYFQNEAQLEKSRLLSDRFSAERPKGSFSTLEIQRTEQGDSAMYLCASSSLLAGASYNEQFFGPGTRLTVL.

The J gene is TRBJ2-7, the V gene TRBV6-4; the D is unclear. V shed 9 bases and J shed 9 bases, with 18 bases lying between them. This CDR3 is 12 amino acids long. The germline gives CDR1 MRHNA, CDR2 SNTAGT. The CDR3, as DNA: TGTGCCAGTACCTTGTCCGAGCTTACGCAGTACTTC. Amino acid sequence: CASTLSELTQYF.

This chain's CDR3 is CASSLGVFTGELFF. CDR3 DNA sequence: TGTGCCAGCAGCTTAGGGGTGTTCACCGGGGAGCTGTTTTTT. The chain is built from TRBV11-3 and TRBJ2-2; D is undetermined. The CDR3 has 14 residues. V lost 1 base to trimming and J lost 4 bases, with 7 bases between them. Germline V gene lookup returns CDR1 SGHNT and CDR2 YENEEA.

V gene TRBV18 combines with J gene TRBJ2-6, with 10 nucleotides matching TRBD1. The CDR3 is made up of 22 amino acids. J gave up 0 bases and V 4 bases, and 18 bases lay outside the gene matches. Germline loops: CDR1 KGHSH, CDR2 LQKENI. The CDR3 protein is CASSLIPITGTGDLSGANVLTF. The CDR3 coding sequence is TGTGCCAGCTCACTAATACCAATCACCGGGACAGGGGACCTCTCTGGGGCCAACGTCCTGACTTTC. The variable domain in full, completed from reference TRBV18 and TRBJ2-6, reads NAGVMQNPRHLVRRRGQEARLRCSPMKGHSHVYWYRQLPEEGLKFMVYLQKENIIDESGMPKERFSAEFPKEGPSILRIQQVVRGDSAAYFCASSLIPITGTGDLSGANVLTFGAGSRLTVL.

The sample holds one count of this clone. This rearrangement joins TRBV7-6 to TRBJ2-3; D uncertain. Trimming removed 5 bases at V and 2 bases at J, with 11 bases between. Germline values: CDR1 SGHVS, CDR2 FNYEAQ. The CDR3 extends over 14 amino acids. Written as DNA, the CDR3 is TGTGCCAGCAGCATAGGCACTGACACAGATACGCAGTATTTT. Translating it yields CASSIGTDTDTQYF. The whole variable domain, filled in from reference TRBV7-6 and TRBJ2-3, reads GAGVSQSPRYKVTKRGQDVALRCDPISGHVSLYWYRQALGQGPEFLTYFNYEAQQDKSGLPNDRFSAERPEGSISTLTIQRTEQRDSAMYRCASSIGTDTDTQYFGPGTRLTVL.

The V gene is TRBV28, the J gene TRBJ2-1; D not resolved. The CDR3 has 13 residues. V was pared by 5 bases and J by 1 base, with 6 bases between. Germline CDR1 and CDR2: MDHEN and SYDVKM. CDR3 in amino acids: CASSRRSYNEQFF. The CDR3 DNA reads TGTGCCAGCAGTAGACGGTCCTACAATGAGCAGTTCTTC.

This clone appeared a few times. This chain joins TRBV4-1 and TRBJ1-2, with no clear D. This CDR3 spans 13 amino acids. Trimming removed 4 bases from V and 3 bases from J, with 9 bases in between. In germline, CDR1 is MGHRA, CDR2 YSYEKL. CDR3 DNA sequence: TGCGCCAGCAGCCCCGACTCTGACTATGGCTACACCTTC. Encoded protein: CASSPDSDYGYTF.

In its sample, this clone was seen once. The chain couples TRBV11-2 to TRBJ1-3, with D perhaps matching TRBD1 (6 bases). This CDR3 spans 15 amino acids. The germline CDR1 and CDR2 sequences are SGHAT and FQNNGV. The V end was cut by 6 bases, the J end by 0 bases, with 12 bases between. The chain's CDR3 is CASRSTGFSGNTIYF. In DNA, the CDR3 is TGTGCCAGCAGGTCGACAGGATTCTCTGGAAACACCATATATTTT.

This chain connects TRBV5-1 to TRBJ2-7, with 7 bases identical to TRBD2. This CDR3 spans 15 amino acids. V shed 5 bases, J shed 6 bases, and the junction held 14 bases outside the gene matches. In germline, CDR1 is SGHRS, CDR2 YFSETQ. The CDR3 sequence is CASRAIGGSTPEQYF. The CDR3 bases are TGCGCCAGCAGGGCGATTGGCGGGAGTACCCCCGAGCAGTACTTC. Supplemented by reference TRBV5-1 and TRBJ2-7, the full variable domain reads KAGVTQTPRYLIKTRGQQVTLSCSPISGHRSVSWYQQTPGQGLQFLFEYFSETQRNKGNFPGRFSGRQFSNSRSEMNVSTLELGDSALYLCASRAIGGSTPEQYFGPGTRLTVT.

The chain combines TRBV4-2 with TRBJ2-3; no firm D call. CDR1 LGHNA and CDR2 YNFKEQ come from the germline V gene. V dropped 1 base and J dropped 4 bases, with 24 bases sitting between them. The CDR3 has 19 amino acids. The CDR3, as DNA: TGTGCCAGCAGCCAAGTGAGGAACAACAGAGGACCTGGGCCAGATACGCAGTATTTT. It is translated as CASSQVRNNRGPGPDTQYF.

This rearrangement joins TRBV7-6 to TRBJ2-3, with 10 bases lining up with TRBD2. The V segment lost 3 bases and the J segment 5 bases; nucleotides outside the gene matches: 5. CDR3 length equals 15 residues. The germline gives CDR1 SGHVS, CDR2 FNYEAQ. The chain's CDR3 is CASSLASGSGDTQYF. CDR3 DNA: TGTGCCAGCAGCTTGGCTAGCGGGAGTGGAGATACGCAGTATTTT.

DNA of the CDR3: TGTGCCAGCAGCGACGGCTACACAGATACGCAGTATTTT. Protein product: CASSDGYTDTQYF. The chain uses TRBV7-2 and TRBJ2-3, with D hard to call. V was pared by 5 bases and J by 2 bases, with 8 bases between. Germline V CDR1 and CDR2: SGHTA, FQGNSA. CDR3 size: 13 residues.

CDR3 residues: CASRDSGDNEQFF. CDR3 sequence (DNA): TGCGCCAGCCGGGACAGCGGAGACAATGAGCAGTTCTTC. The genes are TRBV10-1 and TRBJ2-1, with 7 bases that match TRBD1. Germline CDR1 WNHNN, CDR2 SYGVQD (reference sequence). With 8 bases clipped from V and 5 bases from J, the junction kept 6 bases outside the gene matches. The CDR3 is 13 amino acids.

This rearrangement joins TRBV5-1 to TRBJ2-1, with 7 positions matching TRBD1. CDR1 is SGHRS and CDR2 is YFSETQ in the germline V gene. After removal of 8 bases from V and 7 bases from J, the junction contained 12 bases not matched to a gene. CDR3 length: 14 amino acids. CDR3 sequence: CASTLGQSGNEQFF. CDR3 sequence (DNA): TGCGCCAGTACCCTGGGACAGTCTGGGAATGAGCAGTTCTTC.

The chain recombines TRBV7-8 with TRBJ1-5; 8 nucleotides agree with TRBD1. The CDR3 consists of 18 residues. CDR1 and CDR2 from the germline V gene are SGHVS and FQNEAQ. The ends lost 5 bases at V and 0 bases at J; junction bases unmatched: 12. The CDR3 loop is CASSPLRDRRNSNQPQHF. The DNA for the CDR3 is TGTGCCAGCAGCCCCCTCCGGGACAGGAGAAATAGCAATCAGCCCCAGCATTTT.

The J gene is TRBJ2-2, the V gene TRBV5-4; 12 bases fit TRBD2. Looked up from germline, CDR1 is SGHNT and CDR2 is YYREEE (reference sequence). V shed 3 bases and J 6 bases; nucleotides not matched to a gene: 9. The CDR3 has 17 residues. The CDR3 nucleotides are TGTGCCAGCAGCTCTAGACTAGCGGGAGTATTGGCCGGGGAGCTGTTTTTT. This codes for CASSSRLAGVLAGELFF.

This clone has only one observation. The V gene is TRBV4-3, the J gene TRBJ2-7, with D perhaps given as TRBD1 or TRBD2 (5 bases each). Trimming shortened V by 2 bases and J by 4 bases, and 15 bases separated the two germline ends. The germline V gene encodes CDR1 LGHNA and CDR2 YSLEER. This CDR3 region has 15 residues. DNA of the CDR3: TGCGCCAGCAGCCAAATTTTTGGCAGGGAGTACGAGCAGTACTTC. The encoded protein is CASSQIFGREYEQYF.